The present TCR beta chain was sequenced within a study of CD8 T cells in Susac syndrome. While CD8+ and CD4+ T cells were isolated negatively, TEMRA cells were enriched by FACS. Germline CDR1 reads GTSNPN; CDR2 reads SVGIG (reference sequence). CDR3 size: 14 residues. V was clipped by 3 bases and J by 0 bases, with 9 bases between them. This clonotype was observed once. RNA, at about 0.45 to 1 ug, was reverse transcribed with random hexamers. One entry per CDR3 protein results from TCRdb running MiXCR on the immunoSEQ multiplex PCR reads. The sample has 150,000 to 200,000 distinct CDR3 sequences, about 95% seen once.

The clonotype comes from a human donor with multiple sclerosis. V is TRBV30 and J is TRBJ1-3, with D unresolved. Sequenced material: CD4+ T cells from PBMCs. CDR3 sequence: CAWRGVNSGNTIYF. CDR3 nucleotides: TGTGCCTGGAGAGGCGTAAACTCTGGAAACACCATATATTTT.